The clone carrying this T cell receptor beta chain showed up just a few times. Its antigen remains unknown. This record belongs to a study of response to subunit inactivated influenza vaccine. Overall study results and limits: After each seasonal influenza vaccination, few new T cells are recruited, the authors suggested.

MiXCR, run by TCRdb on the RT-PCR reads, gives a single entry per CDR3 protein. Here the sample spans around 530,000 distinct CDR3 sequences, more than 15% being singletons. Sequenced material: CD4+ T cells sorted from PBMCs, taken less than 30 months after vaccination. The clonotype was recovered from a man aged 50 to 69 who received an inactivated influenza vaccine.

CDR3 coding DNA: TGCAGTGCTAGGGACTTCCCTTCGCTATATAATTCACCCCTCCACTTT. It is translated as CSARDFPSLYNSPLHF. V usage is TRBV20-1 and J usage is TRBJ1-6, with no clear D. This CDR3 contains 16 residues. V was cut by 3 bases and J by 4 bases, with 16 bases left in between. Per the germline V gene, CDR1 is DFQATT and CDR2 is SNEGSKA (reference sequence).